Below, 29 T cell receptor beta chains from the same sample are listed, as sequenced in a study of T cell responses to AZD1222 COVID-19 vaccine. Method: immunoSEQ multiplex PCR; TCRdb's copy keeps in-frame clones and lacks some. The table has 100,000 to 150,000 clones, 85% to 90% seen once. The sequencing here drew on peripheral blood, taken on day 0 of AZD1222 vaccination. These TCRs come from an adult in good health.

This chain links TRBV2 with TRBJ1-2; TRBD1 is a possible D gene (6 bases). This CDR3 spans 14 amino acids. Germline lookup yields CDR1 SNHLY and CDR2 FYNNEI. Trimming removed 8 bases from V and 4 bases from J, with 17 bases in between. The CDR3 DNA reads as TGTGCCAGCTCCCAGGGGACTTTTCTCTATGGCTACACCTTC. Encoded protein: CASSQGTFLYGYTF.

The chain links TRBV3-1 (or the pseudogene TRBV3-2) to TRBJ2-3; 11 bases fit TRBD1. The J segment lost 5 bases and the V segment lost 1 base, leaving 5 bases of the junction unmatched. The CDR3 is 16 residues long. Germline V gene lookup returns CDR1 LGHDT and CDR2 YNNKEL (reference sequence). Written as DNA, the CDR3 is TGTGCCAGCAGCCAAGGGCCGGGACAGGGGGGAGATACGCAGTATTTT. Translation gives CASSQGPGQGGDTQYF.

J is TRBJ1-2 and V is TRBV5-1; no clear D gene. The CDR3 is 15 amino acids. Deletions cut 0 bases from V and 1 base from J, with 10 bases between. Germline V gene sequence: CDR1 SGHRS, CDR2 YFSETQ. CDR3 sequence reads: CASSLVVGGNYGYTF. For the CDR3, the DNA is TGCGCCAGCAGCTTGGTTGTCGGCGGTAACTATGGCTACACCTTC. The full variable domain, its missing parts supplied by reference TRBV5-1 and TRBJ1-2, is KAGVTQTPRYLIKTRGQQVTLSCSPISGHRSVSWYQQTPGQGLQFLFEYFSETQRNKGNFPGRFSGRQFSNSRSEMNVSTLELGDSALYLCASSLVVGGNYGYTFGSGTRLTVV.

V is TRBV29-1 and J is TRBJ2-1; D tentatively fits TRBD1 or TRBD2 (5 bases each). CDR3 length equals 18 residues. Germline V gene sequence: CDR1 SQVTM, CDR2 ANQGSEA. Trimming cost V 2 bases and J 1 base, with 21 bases left between them. DNA of the CDR3: TGCAGCGTTGAAAGAGGGGCGTTGACAGTATGGTCCTACAATGAGCAGTTCTTC. Amino acid sequence: CSVERGALTVWSYNEQFF.

The rearrangement joins TRBV4-2 to TRBJ1-5; D is unresolved. The CDR3 contains 15 residues. CDR1 and CDR2 (germline): LGHNA, YNFKEQ. Trimming pared 8 bases from V and 8 bases from J, leaving 22 bases between. CDR3 sequence (DNA): TGTGCCAGCGGCCGCCTCGGAAAGGGCGAGGAGCCCCAGCATTTT. It codes for CASGRLGKGEEPQHF.

This rearrangement joins TRBV9 to TRBJ1-3; no clear D. This CDR3 is 15 amino acids long. The V gene lost 4 bases and the J gene lost 0 bases, with 11 bases spanning the gap. Germline V CDR1 and CDR2: SGDLS, YYNGEE. The CDR3 reads CASSRHRDSGNTIYF. The CDR3 DNA is TGTGCCAGCAGCAGACATCGGGACTCTGGAAACACCATATATTTT. The full variable domain, with the rest looked up from reference TRBV9 and TRBJ1-3, is DSGVTQTPKHLITATGQRVTLRCSPRSGDLSVYWYQQSLDQGLQFLIQYYNGEERAKGNILERFSAQQFPDLHSELNLSSLELGDSALYFCASSRHRDSGNTIYFGEGSWLTVV.

The V and J genes are TRBV18 and TRBJ2-7; no firm D call. V was trimmed by 3 bases and J by 5 bases, leaving 14 bases between them. This CDR3 has 14 residues. Looked up from germline, CDR1 is KGHSH and CDR2 is LQKENI. CDR3: CASSPSQIVDEQYF. The DNA for the CDR3 is TGTGCCAGCTCACCCAGCCAGATCGTCGACGAGCAGTACTTC.

The chain links TRBV29-1 to TRBJ1-1, with unresolved D. The CDR3 is made up of 10 amino acids. Trimming removed 8 bases at V and 7 bases at J, with 11 bases between. Germline CDR1 is SQVTM and CDR2 is ANQGSEA. The CDR3 reads CSTLQSEAFF. DNA of the CDR3: TGCAGCACGTTGCAGAGTGAAGCTTTCTTT.

The chain combines TRBV7-2 with TRBJ2-4; possibly TRBD1 or TRBD2 for D (5 bases each). Germline assignment: CDR1 SGHTA and CDR2 FQGNSA. The CDR3 sequence is 17 residues long. Deletions cut 4 bases from V and 7 bases from J, with 23 bases between. For the CDR3, the DNA is TGTGCCAGCAGCTCCGAGGGCAGGGTCGGCGCGGAGAACATTCAGTACTTC. Protein sequence: CASSSEGRVGAENIQYF.

CDR3 DNA sequence: TGTGCCAGCAGTTTTGGACCCGCGAGGGGCACAGATACGCAGTATTTT. The encoded protein is CASSFGPARGTDTQYF. The chain recombines TRBV6-6 with TRBJ2-3; a weak D match, TRBD2 (5 bases). This CDR3 contains 16 residues. Germline loops: CDR1 MNHNY, CDR2 SVGAGI (reference sequence). Trimming removed 4 bases at V and 1 base at J, with 15 bases between.

The chain combines TRBV5-1 with TRBJ2-7; 11 bases map to TRBD1. Germline CDR1 reads SGHRS; CDR2 reads YFSETQ. This CDR3 has 16 amino acids. V was pared by 0 bases and J by 6 bases, with 8 bases of the junction left unmatched. The CDR3 protein is CASSLGRTGGEGEQYF. CDR3 in DNA: TGCGCCAGCAGCTTGGGCCGGACAGGGGGCGAAGGCGAGCAGTACTTC.

The sample holds one count of this clone. V and J are TRBV5-1 and TRBJ2-7, with a weak D call TRBD1 (5 bases). Trimming took 0 bases from V and 3 from J, leaving 7 bases between them. CDR3 size: 13 residues. Germline CDR1 and CDR2: SGHRS and YFSETQ. The CDR3, as DNA: TGCGCCAGCAGCTTGGGGGGCAACTACGAGCAGTACTTC. Translated: CASSLGGNYEQYF.

J is TRBJ2-5 and V is TRBV9, with D possibly TRBD1 on 6 matching bases. Trimming took off 4 bases at V and 4 bases at J, with 11 bases between the two ends. In germline, CDR1 is SGDLS, CDR2 YYNGEE. The length of the CDR3 is 13 residues. The CDR3: CASSSRGRETQYF. In nucleotides, the CDR3 is TGTGCCAGCAGCTCCAGGGGTCGAGAGACCCAGTACTTC.

The chain links TRBV6-5 to TRBJ2-2; no firm D call. There are 13 residues in the CDR3. CDR1 and CDR2 from the germline V gene are MNHEY and SVGAGI. V dropped 8 bases and J dropped 0 bases, with 7 bases sitting between them. In nucleotides, the CDR3 is TGTGCCAGCTACCCCTCGAACACCGGGGAGCTGTTTTTT. Translated: CASYPSNTGELFF.

The chain uses TRBV4-3 and TRBJ2-2; no clear D. Germline V lookup: CDR1 LGHNA, CDR2 YSLEER. V dropped 0 bases and J dropped 4 bases, with 12 bases sitting between them. CDR3 length: 16 residues. The CDR3 nucleotides are TGCGCCAGCAGCCAAGATGACATTTACCTCACCGGGGAGCTGTTTTTT. This codes for CASSQDDIYLTGELFF.

The V gene is TRBV9, the J gene TRBJ1-2; no clear D gene. The germline gives CDR1 SGDLS, CDR2 YYNGEE. This CDR3 is built from 15 residues. V was clipped by 1 base and J by 0 bases, with 10 bases between them. CDR3 protein: CASSVSITANYGYTF. Here the CDR3 DNA reads TGTGCCAGCAGCGTATCAATTACAGCTAACTATGGCTACACCTTC.

The J gene is TRBJ2-1, the V gene TRBV3-1 (or the pseudogene TRBV3-2), with D perhaps assigned TRBD1 or TRBD2 (5 bases each). The CDR3 length is 17 residues. Germline V gene sequence: CDR1 LGHDT, CDR2 YNNKEL (reference sequence). Deletions cut 4 bases from V and 2 bases from J, with 18 bases between. The CDR3 reads CASSPNPGTEAYNEQFF. CDR3 DNA: TGTGCCAGCAGCCCAAACCCCGGGACCGAAGCCTACAATGAGCAGTTCTTC.

V usage is TRBV19 and J usage is TRBJ1-2; 9 positions agree with TRBD1. CDR3 length: 15 amino acids. Losses at the gene ends were 3 bases for V and 4 bases for J; bases not matched to a gene: 6. Germline V gene sequence: CDR1 LNHDA, CDR2 SQIVND (reference sequence). CDR3 region: CASSMGTGSSYGYTF. The CDR3 bases are TGTGCCAGTAGTATGGGGACAGGGAGCTCCTATGGCTACACCTTC.

The chain combines TRBV28 with TRBJ1-4; no clear D. The CDR3 contains 14 residues. CDR1 is MDHEN and CDR2 is SYDVKM in the germline V gene. Trimming cost V 7 bases and J 3 bases, with 12 bases left between them. CDR3 residues: CASITSGSNEKLFF. In DNA form, the CDR3 reads TGTGCCAGCATCACTTCCGGGTCTAATGAAAAACTGTTTTTT.

This chain joins TRBV4-1 and TRBJ1-4, with no clear D. Per the germline V gene, CDR1 is MGHRA and CDR2 is YSYEKL. Trimming removed 4 bases at V and 6 bases at J, with 18 bases between. The CDR3 contains 16 residues. The CDR3 sequence: CASSPYLRAVDEKLFF. The DNA of the CDR3 is TGCGCCAGCAGCCCTTATTTGAGGGCGGTAGATGAAAAACTGTTTTTT.

This clone has more than one count but fewer than ten. The genes are TRBV7-9 and TRBJ2-1; no clear D. From germline, CDR1 is SEHNR and CDR2 FQNEAQ (reference sequence). The CDR3 consists of 15 residues. With 6 bases removed from V and 0 bases from J, the gap between germline ends came to 12 bases. CDR3 loop: CASRSLNSSYNEQFF. The CDR3 DNA reads TGTGCCAGCAGGTCACTGAACAGCTCCTACAATGAGCAGTTCTTC.

The CDR3 here is CASKSGPGRNTEAFF. The DNA of the CDR3 is TGTGCCAGCAAAAGTGGGCCCGGGAGAAACACTGAAGCTTTCTTT. The chain combines TRBV2 with TRBJ1-1, with unresolved D. Germline CDR1 and CDR2: SNHLY and FYNNEI. CDR3 size: 15 residues. V gave up 7 bases and J gave up 2 bases, with 17 bases separating them. The full variable domain, its missing parts supplied by reference TRBV2 and TRBJ1-1, is EPEVTQTPSHQVTQMGQEVILRCVPISNHLYFYWYRQILGQKVEFLVSFYNNEISEKSEIFDDQFSVERPDGSNFTLKIRSTKLEDSAMYFCASKSGPGRNTEAFFGQGTRLTVV.

This clone was detected once. The rearrangement links TRBV28 to TRBJ1-3; D is possibly TRBD1 (5 bases). CDR3 size: 15 residues. Germline V lookup: CDR1 MDHEN, CDR2 SYDVKM. Trimming shortened V by 2 bases and J by 1 base, and 9 bases separated the two germline ends. CDR3 sequence reads: CASSLPGKSGNTIYF. CDR3 coding DNA: TGTGCCAGCAGTTTACCAGGGAAATCTGGAAACACCATATATTTT.

This rearrangement joins TRBV4-3 to TRBJ2-7; D gene unclear. The germline V and J ends were trimmed by 1 base and 5 bases, with 12 bases remaining between them. This CDR3 has 14 residues. CDR1 is LGHNA, CDR2 YSLEER, per germline. CDR3 loop: CASSQGAGFDEQYF. The CDR3 coding sequence is TGCGCCAGCAGCCAAGGGGCAGGTTTCGACGAGCAGTACTTC.

The gene calls are TRBV4-3 and TRBJ1-1; possibly TRBD1 for D (6 bases). Germline V gene data show CDR1 as LGHNA and CDR2 as YSLEER. The CDR3 length is 13 residues. Trimming cost V 5 bases and J 5 bases, with 12 bases left between them. The CDR3 sequence is CASSFTGKTEAFF. Written as DNA, the CDR3 is TGCGCCAGCAGCTTTACAGGGAAAACTGAAGCTTTCTTT.

This chain joins TRBV19 and TRBJ2-4; D is unresolved. Germline loops: CDR1 LNHDA, CDR2 SQIVND (reference sequence). The CDR3 runs to 16 residues. V gave up 3 bases and J gave up 1 base, with 13 bases separating them. CDR3 in DNA: TGTGCCAGTAGTATCAAGGCCCCGACGGCCAAAAACATTCAGTACTTC. It encodes CASSIKAPTAKNIQYF.

A single count supports this clone. This sequence joins TRBV19 and TRBJ1-3, with no clear D. Per the germline V gene, CDR1 is LNHDA and CDR2 is SQIVND (reference sequence). Deletions cut 6 bases from V and 5 bases from J, with 8 bases between. CDR3 length: 12 residues. Here the CDR3 DNA reads TGTGCCAGTAGAAGGACGAGAAACACCATATATTTT. This sequence encodes CASRRTRNTIYF. The full variable domain, in which reference TRBV19 and TRBJ1-3 provide the parts outside the CDR3, is DGGITQSPKYLFRKEGQNVTLSCEQNLNHDAMYWYRQDPGQGLRLIYYSQIVNDFQKGDIAEGYSVSREKKESFPLTVTSAQKNPTAFYLCASRRTRNTIYFGEGSWLTVV.

The chain combines TRBV6-2 or TRBV6-3 with TRBJ2-5; D unclear. CDR3 size: 14 residues. Germline V gene data show CDR1 as MNHEY and CDR2 as SVGEGT. Between the trimmed V and J ends, which lost 2 bases and 0 bases, there was a span of 7 bases. CDR3 nucleotides: TGTGCCAGCAGTTACAGAAATTACCAAGAGACCCAGTACTTC. It yields the protein CASSYRNYQETQYF.

This clone has a handful of counts. The chain couples TRBV18 to TRBJ1-2; unclear D gene. The CDR3 contains 12 residues. The ends were cut back, 6 bases at V and 6 bases at J, with 11 bases in the middle. In germline, CDR1 is KGHSH, CDR2 LQKENI. The DNA for the CDR3 is TGTGCCAGCTCCACCACGGTAGATGGCTACACCTTC. It codes for CASSTTVDGYTF.